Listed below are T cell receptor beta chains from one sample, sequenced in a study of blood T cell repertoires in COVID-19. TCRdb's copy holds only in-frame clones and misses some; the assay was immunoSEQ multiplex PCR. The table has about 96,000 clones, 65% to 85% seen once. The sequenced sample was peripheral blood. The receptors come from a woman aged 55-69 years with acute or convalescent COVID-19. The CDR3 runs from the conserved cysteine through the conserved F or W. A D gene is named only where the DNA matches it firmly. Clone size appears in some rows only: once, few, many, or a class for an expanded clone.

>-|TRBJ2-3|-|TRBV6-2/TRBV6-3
CASSYQGPSTDTQYF
TGTGCCAGCAGTTACCAGGGGCCGAGCACAGATACGCAGTATTTT
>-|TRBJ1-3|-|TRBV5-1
CASSFSSGNTIYF
TGCGCCAGCAGCTTCAGCTCTGGAAACACCATATATTTT
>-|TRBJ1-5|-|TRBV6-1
CASSEADTVTQHF
TGTGCCAGCAGTGAAGCCGACACCGTGACCCAGCATTTT
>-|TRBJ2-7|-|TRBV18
CASSPNLDSYEQYF
TGTGCCAGCTCACCGAATCTAGACTCCTACGAGCAGTACTTC
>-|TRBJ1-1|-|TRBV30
CAWSVLAEAFF
TGTGCCTGGAGTGTACTCGCTGAAGCTTTCTTT
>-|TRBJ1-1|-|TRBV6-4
CASRDTDRNTEAFF
TGTGCCAGCAGAGACACCGACAGGAACACTGAAGCTTTCTTT
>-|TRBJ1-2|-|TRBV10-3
CAISDGRNNYGYTF
TGTGCCATCAGTGATGGCAGGAATAACTATGGCTACACCTTC
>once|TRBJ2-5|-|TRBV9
CASSPGGSQETQYF
TGTGCCAGCAGCCCCGGCGGAAGCCAAGAGACCCAGTACTTC
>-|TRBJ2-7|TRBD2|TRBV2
CASSVQLASGPYEQYF
TGTGCCAGCAGTGTCCAACTAGCGTCGGGGCCCTACGAGCAGTACTTC
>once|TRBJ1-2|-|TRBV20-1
CSASSGAGDGYTF
TGCAGTGCTAGTTCTGGGGCTGGCGATGGCTACACCTTC
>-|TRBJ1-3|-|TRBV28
CASSSFRTAVSGNTIYF
TGTGCCAGCAGTTCCTTCCGGACAGCGGTCTCTGGAAACACCATATATTTT
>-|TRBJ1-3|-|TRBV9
CASSVATTEGSGNTIYF
TGTGCCAGCAGCGTAGCTACGACAGAAGGCTCTGGAAACACCATATATTTT
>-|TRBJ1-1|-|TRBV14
CASSQFLDSTNTEAFF
TGTGCCAGCAGCCAATTTCTGGACAGCACCAACACTGAAGCTTTCTTT
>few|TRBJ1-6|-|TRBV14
CASSGGGSPLHF
TGTGCCAGTTCGGGGGGTGGCTCACCCCTCCACTTT
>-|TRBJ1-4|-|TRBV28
CASTLGQFNEKLFF
TGTGCCAGCACCCTAGGACAGTTTAATGAAAAACTGTTTTTT
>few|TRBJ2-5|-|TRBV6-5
CASQGRKGVETQYF
TGTGCCAGTCAGGGGCGAAAGGGAGTGGAGACCCAGTACTTC
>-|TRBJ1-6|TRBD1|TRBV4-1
CASSPPLGQGSPLHF
TGCGCCAGCAGCCCGCCCTTGGGACAGGGCTCACCCCTCCACTTT
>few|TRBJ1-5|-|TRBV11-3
CASSLDGGYSNQPQHF
TGTGCCAGCAGCTTAGATGGAGGCTATAGCAATCAGCCCCAGCATTTT
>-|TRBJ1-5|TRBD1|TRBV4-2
CASSQDFRGYYQPQHF
TGTGCCAGCAGCCAAGACTTCAGGGGGTATTATCAGCCCCAGCATTTT
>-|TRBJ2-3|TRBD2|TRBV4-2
CASSQGRGTSGTHTDTQYF
TGTGCCAGCAGCCAAGGAAGAGGGACTAGCGGGACACACACAGATACGCAGTATTTT
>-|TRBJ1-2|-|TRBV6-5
CASSYYLRGGANGYTF
TGTGCCAGCAGTTACTATTTACGAGGGGGGGCAAATGGCTACACCTTC
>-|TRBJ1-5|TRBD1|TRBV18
CASSPRGTGNNQPQHF
TGTGCCAGCTCACCACGCGGGACAGGGAACAATCAGCCCCAGCATTTT
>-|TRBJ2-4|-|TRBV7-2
CASSFSGAKNIQYF
TGTGCCAGCAGCTTTTCCGGGGCCAAAAACATTCAGTACTTC
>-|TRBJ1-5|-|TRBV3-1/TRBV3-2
CASSQDRGQPQHF
TGTGCCAGCAGCCAAGATCGCGGACAGCCCCAGCATTTT
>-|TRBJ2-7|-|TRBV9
CASSPGDRDYEQYF
TGTGCCAGCAGCCCCGGGGATAGGGACTACGAGCAGTACTTC
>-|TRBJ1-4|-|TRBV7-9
CASRLRDEKLFF
TGTGCCAGCCGATTACGGGATGAAAAACTGTTTTTT
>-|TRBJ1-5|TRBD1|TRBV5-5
CASSLVSGGGNQPQHF
TGTGCCAGCAGCTTGGTTTCAGGGGGCGGCAATCAGCCCCAGCATTTT
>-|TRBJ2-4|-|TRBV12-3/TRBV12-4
CASRGPKNIQYF
TGTGCCAGCAGGGGGCCAAAAAACATTCAGTACTTC
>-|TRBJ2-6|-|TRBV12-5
CASGLGSGANVLTF
TGTGCTAGTGGTCTCGGTTCTGGGGCCAACGTCCTGACTTTC
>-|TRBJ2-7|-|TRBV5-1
CASSFAGKTYEQYF
TGCGCCAGCAGCTTCGCAGGGAAAACCTACGAGCAGTACTTC
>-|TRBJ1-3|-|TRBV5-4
CASSLDFGQGRNTIYF
TGTGCCAGCAGCTTGGATTTTGGGCAGGGGAGAAACACCATATATTTT
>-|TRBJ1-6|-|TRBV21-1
CASTRGEDVYNSPLHF
TGTGCCAGCACCAGAGGGGAGGACGTTTATAATTCACCCCTCCACTTT
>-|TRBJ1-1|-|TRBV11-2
CASRAEMNTEAFF
TGTGCCAGCAGGGCAGAAATGAACACTGAAGCTTTCTTT
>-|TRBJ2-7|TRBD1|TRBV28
CASSFPGQGRLEQYF
TGTGCCAGCAGTTTTCCGGGACAGGGTCGGCTCGAGCAGTACTTC
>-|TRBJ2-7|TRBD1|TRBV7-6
CASSAGTGSAYEQYF
TGTGCCAGCAGCGCCGGGACAGGGTCTGCCTACGAGCAGTACTTC
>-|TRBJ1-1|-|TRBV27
CASSLSMRVEAFF
TGTGCCAGCAGTTTATCGATGAGGGTTGAAGCTTTCTTT
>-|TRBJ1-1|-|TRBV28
CASSATGTEAFF
TGTGCCAGCAGTGCCACGGGGACTGAAGCTTTCTTT
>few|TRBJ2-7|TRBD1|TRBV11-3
CASTDRANEQYF
TGTGCCAGCACCGACAGGGCTAACGAGCAGTACTTC
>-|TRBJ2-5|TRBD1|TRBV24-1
CATSDRTGQQETQYF
TGTGCCACCAGTGATAGGACAGGGCAGCAAGAGACCCAGTACTTC
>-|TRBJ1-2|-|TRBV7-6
CASSLGVAGDGYTF
TGTGCCAGCAGCTTAGGGGTCGCGGGGGATGGCTACACCTTC
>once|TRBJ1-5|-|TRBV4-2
CASSQPGSGGDQPQHF
TGTGCCAGCAGCCAACCGGGATCGGGGGGCGATCAGCCCCAGCATTTT
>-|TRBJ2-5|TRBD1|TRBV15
CATSRGGTGFQETQYF
TGTGCCACCAGCAGAGGGGGGACAGGGTTCCAAGAGACCCAGTACTTC
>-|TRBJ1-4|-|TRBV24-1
CATSDPRQDLNEKLFF
TGTGCCACCAGTGACCCCCGACAGGACCTCAATGAAAAACTGTTTTTT
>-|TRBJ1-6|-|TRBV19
CASSTSEGGSPLHF
TGTGCCAGTAGTACGTCGGAGGGCGGCTCACCCCTCCACTTT
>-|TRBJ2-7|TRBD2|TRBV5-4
CASSRRGGFSYEQYF
TGTGCCAGCAGCCGTCGGGGAGGGTTCTCCTACGAGCAGTACTTC
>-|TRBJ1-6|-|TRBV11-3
CASSLARGSGVVGLNSPLHF
TGTGCCAGCAGCTTAGCAAGGGGTTCAGGGGTGGTTGGACTCAATTCACCCCTCCACTTT
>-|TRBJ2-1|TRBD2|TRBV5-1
CASSLGSGGVGNYNEQFF
TGCGCCAGCAGCTTGGGTAGCGGGGGGGTCGGTAACTACAATGAGCAGTTCTTC
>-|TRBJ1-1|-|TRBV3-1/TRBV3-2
CASSQEGGEAFF
TGTGCCAGCAGCCAAGAAGGGGGTGAAGCTTTCTTT
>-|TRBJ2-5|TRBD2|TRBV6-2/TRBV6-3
CASSYVPASGGPRETQYF
TGTGCCAGCAGTTACGTTCCCGCTAGCGGGGGGCCCAGGGAGACCCAGTACTTC
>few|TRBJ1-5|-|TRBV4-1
CASSEDWGDSNQPQHF
TGCGCCAGCAGCGAAGATTGGGGGGATAGCAATCAGCCCCAGCATTTT
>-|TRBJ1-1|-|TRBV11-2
CASSLGQSLNTEAFF
TGTGCCAGCAGCTTGGGGCAGTCCTTGAACACTGAAGCTTTCTTT
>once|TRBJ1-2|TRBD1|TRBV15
CATSREWGTGLNYGYTF
TGTGCCACCAGCAGAGAGTGGGGGACAGGACTTAACTATGGCTACACCTTC
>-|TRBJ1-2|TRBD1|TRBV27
CASSRRDRVYGYTF
TGTGCCAGCAGTCGCCGGGACAGGGTTTATGGCTACACCTTC
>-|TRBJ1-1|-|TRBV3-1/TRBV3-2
CASSQDEFALIEAFF
TGTGCCAGCAGCCAAGATGAATTCGCACTAATCGAAGCTTTCTTT
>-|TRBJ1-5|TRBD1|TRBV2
CASSRGTVDNQPQHF
TGTGCCAGCAGTAGAGGGACAGTGGACAATCAGCCCCAGCATTTT
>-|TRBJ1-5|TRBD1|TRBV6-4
CASSPGTGPSNQPQHF
TGTGCCAGCAGTCCCGGGACAGGGCCGAGCAATCAGCCCCAGCATTTT
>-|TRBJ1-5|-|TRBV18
CASSTTGLRQPQHF
TGTGCCAGCTCAACGACAGGTCTCCGTCAGCCCCAGCATTTT
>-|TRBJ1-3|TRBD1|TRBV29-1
CSVGTGAGNTIYF
TGCAGCGTAGGGACAGGTGCGGGAAACACCATATATTTT
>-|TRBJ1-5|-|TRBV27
CASSLMAGNQPQHF
TGTGCCAGCAGTTTGATGGCAGGCAATCAGCCCCAGCATTTT